This TCR beta chain was recorded in a study of control samples from healthy donors and cancer patients. The germline V gene has CDR1 MRHNA and CDR2 SNTAGT. V was shortened by 3 bases and J by 3 bases, with 7 bases between the two germline ends. The CDR3 sequence is 13 residues long. About this clone: Other DNA sequences in this sample translate to the same CDR3.

The method was immunoSEQ multiplex PCR; TCRdb's version includes in-frame clones alone and lacks a portion of them. The top ten hold around 14% of the sample, which has approximately 150,000 clones, 85% to 95% seen once. The chain recombines TRBV6-4 with TRBJ2-3; a weak D match, TRBD1 (5 bases). The sequence came from a man in his forties in good health. The sequenced material came from blood. The CDR3 reads CASSETDTDTQYF. CDR3 DNA: TGTGCCAGCAGTGAGACAGATACAGATACGCAGTATTTT.